This T cell receptor (beta chain) was recovered during a study of control samples from healthy donors and cancer patients. The germline gives CDR1 MDHEN, CDR2 SYDVKM. The CDR3 runs to 15 residues. Regarding this clone: Sequence at one end of the junction differs from germline and may be a read error.

Sequencing was performed with immunoSEQ multiplex PCR; in TCRdb, only in-frame clones are kept and a portion is missing. Its clone listing holds about 200,000 clones. The specimen was blood. The rearrangement joins TRBV28 to TRBJ2-7, with TRBD2 matching over 9 bases. This receptor was taken from a woman aged 25 to 39 in good health. The CDR3 sequence is CATTTETSGSYGQYF. Written as DNA, the CDR3 is TGTGCGACAACGACTGAAACTAGCGGGTCTTACGGGCAGTACTTC.